The 21 T cell receptor beta chains below come from one sample, sequenced in a study of blood T cells in healthy people across ages. The use of a sample-barcoded 5' primer and a J-beta primer mix characterized a second PCR of about 6 to 11 cycles. TCRdb reprocessed the 5' RACE reads with MiXCR, giving one entry per CDR3 protein. This sample has 1.6 million or so distinct CDR3 sequences, with 30% to 35% found just once. Specimen: blood. These receptor sequences come from a woman under 40 in good health.

The rearrangement links TRBV27 to TRBJ2-3; 12 nucleotides match TRBD2. From germline, CDR1 is MNHEY and CDR2 SMNVEV (reference sequence). The ends lost 8 bases at V and 2 bases at J; junction bases unmatched: 2. CDR3 size: 14 residues. The CDR3 protein is CASGLAGHTDTQYF. Here the CDR3 DNA reads TGTGCCAGCGGACTAGCGGGACACACAGATACGCAGTATTTT.

The chain joins TRBV27 to TRBJ1-2; D may be TRBD1 (6 bases). CDR3 length: 17 residues. The V gene's germline CDR1 is MNHEY and CDR2 SMNVEV (reference sequence). V was pared by 6 bases and J by 1 base, with 21 bases between. The CDR3 protein is CASRGPHPRQVNYGYTF. In DNA form, the CDR3 reads TGTGCCAGCAGGGGACCGCATCCCCGACAGGTTAACTATGGCTACACCTTC.

The sample holds one count of this clonotype. Its ends do not fully match the called genes, so a read error is possible. The chain couples TRBV6-1 to TRBJ2-3; D might be TRBD1 (5 bases). Looked up from germline, CDR1 is MNHNS and CDR2 is SASEGT. This CDR3 is built from 15 residues. This CDR3 is CASSEWGSSTDAQYF. Here the CDR3 DNA reads TGTGCCAGCAGTGAATGGGGCAGTAGCACAGATGCGCAGTATTTT.

This chain links TRBV27 with TRBJ2-1, with D uncertain. V lost 6 bases and J lost 4, with 16 bases in between. This CDR3 has 15 amino acids. CDR1 is MNHEY and CDR2 is SMNVEV in the germline V gene (reference sequence). The DNA for the CDR3 is TGTGCCAGCAGCCAGCAGATAAGGGCGTACAATGAGCAGTTCTTC. Translated: CASSQQIRAYNEQFF.

The chain has TRBV18 and TRBJ2-5; D may be TRBD2 (5 bases). V lost 2 bases to trimming and J lost 1 base, with 14 bases between them. CDR1 is KGHSH, CDR2 LQKENI, per germline. This CDR3 comprises 16 residues. CDR3 in DNA: TGTGCCAGCTCACCAGGTGAAGGACTGCCCCAAGAGACCCAGTACTTC. Amino acids: CASSPGEGLPQETQYF.

This rearrangement joins TRBV27 to TRBJ2-7, with D possibly called TRBD1 or TRBD2 (5 bases each). The germline gives CDR1 MNHEY, CDR2 SMNVEV (reference sequence). The CDR3 consists of 14 residues. V was clipped by 8 bases and J by 3 bases, with 17 bases between them. CDR3 in amino acids: CASGPGRRGYEQYF. CDR3 sequence (DNA): TGTGCCAGCGGCCCGGGACGAAGAGGCTACGAGCAGTACTTC.

The chain combines TRBV12-3 or TRBV12-4 with TRBJ2-5; the D gene is possibly TRBD1 (6 bases). The V end lost 6 bases, the J end lost 5 bases, and 16 bases lay between the germline ends. The CDR3 has 14 residues. This CDR3 reads CASSRGGPRETQYF. The CDR3 nucleotides are TGTGCCAGCAGCCGTGGGGGCCCCCGGGAGACCCAGTACTTC.

This clonotype was picked up a small number of times. This chain joins TRBV7-2 and TRBJ2-4; a weak D match, TRBD1 (5 bases). Germline loops: CDR1 SGHTA, CDR2 FQGNSA. V was clipped by 2 bases and J by 1 base, with 12 bases between them. The CDR3 extends over 16 amino acids. For the CDR3, the DNA is TGTGCCAGCAGCTTAAGGGTTCAGGGTGCCAAAAACATTCAGTACTTC. Amino acid sequence: CASSLRVQGAKNIQYF.

The V gene is TRBV7-2, the J gene TRBJ1-5; no clear D. The CDR3 runs to 14 residues. Trimming removed 3 bases at V and 9 bases at J, with 15 bases between. Germline lookup yields CDR1 SGHTA and CDR2 FQGNSA. The CDR3 nucleotides are TGTGCCAGCAGCTTGAGAGGAGAGTATGGGCCCCAGCATTTT. Its protein is CASSLRGEYGPQHF.

Here the CDR3 DNA reads TGTGCCAGCTCCCCAGCGGGACTGGGGCCACAAGAGACCCAGTACTTC. Residues: CASSPAGLGPQETQYF. The chain joins TRBV18 to TRBJ2-5, with TRBD2 matching over 7 bases. The CDR3 covers 16 residues. V was pared by 6 bases and J by 2 bases, with 12 bases of the junction left unmatched. Germline lookup yields CDR1 KGHSH and CDR2 LQKENI. Full variable domain (remainder filled in from reference TRBV18 and TRBJ2-5): NAGVMQNPRHLVRRRGQEARLRCSPMKGHSHVYWYRQLPEEGLKFMVYLQKENIIDESGMPKERFSAEFPKEGPSILRIQQVVRGDSAAYFCASSPAGLGPQETQYFGPGTRLLVL.

This clonotype was recorded a few times. J is TRBJ1-2 and V is TRBV5-8; the D gene is possibly TRBD1 (5 bases). CDR3 length equals 14 residues. V dropped 0 bases and J dropped 4 bases, with 10 bases sitting between them. Germline CDR1 reads SGHTS; CDR2 reads YDEGEE. In nucleotides, the CDR3 is TGTGCCAGCAGCTTGGCGGGGGTCCGCTATGGCTACACCTTC. Translation: CASSLAGVRYGYTF.

The chain links TRBV6-1 to TRBJ2-7; 8 positions match TRBD1. Trimming at V came to 9 bases and at J to 3 bases, leaving 4 bases not matched to a gene. The germline V gene encodes CDR1 MNHNS and CDR2 SASEGT. The CDR3 sequence is 12 residues long. CDR3 in DNA: TGTGCCAGTATGACAGGGGACTACGAGCAGTACTTC. Amino acid sequence: CASMTGDYEQYF.

This clonotype has only a few counts. The J gene is TRBJ1-2, the V gene TRBV6-1, with 7 bases identical to TRBD1. CDR3 length: 13 amino acids. V gave up 7 bases and J gave up 6 bases; unmatched junction bases: 8. Germline CDR1 reads MNHNS; CDR2 reads SASEGT. The CDR3 reads CASNNRGINGYTF. Written as DNA, the CDR3 is TGTGCCAGCAATAACAGGGGCATCAATGGCTACACCTTC.

The chain recombines TRBV6-4 with TRBJ1-1; TRBD1 is a possible D gene (5 bases). The CDR3 extends over 15 amino acids. The ends were cut back, 4 bases at V and 0 bases at J, with 12 bases in the middle. Looked up from germline, CDR1 is MRHNA and CDR2 is SNTAGT. The CDR3 DNA reads TGTGCCAGCAGTGGGGAAGGGACCATGAACACTGAAGCTTTCTTT. This encodes CASSGEGTMNTEAFF.

This clonotype was seen a single time. V usage is TRBV27 and J usage is TRBJ2-5; D remains unclear. V was cut by 9 bases and J by 2 bases, with 22 bases left in between. Germline CDR1 and CDR2: MNHEY and SMNVEV (reference sequence). There are 16 residues in the CDR3. The CDR3, as DNA: TGTGCCAGTCAAAAAAAGTCTCAATTAACGCAAGAGACCCAGTACTTC. Protein sequence: CASQKKSQLTQETQYF.

This clonotype was seen repeatedly, ten times or more. The genes are TRBV7-2 and TRBJ2-1, with 7 positions matching TRBD2. Germline-derived CDR1 and CDR2 are SGHTA and FQGNSA. The CDR3 length is 12 residues. Losses at the gene ends were 5 bases for V and 8 bases for J; bases not matched to a gene: 3. For the CDR3, the DNA is TGTGCCAGCAGCCGGGACTATCATGAGCAGTTCTTC. Amino acids: CASSRDYHEQFF.

This chain links TRBV15 with TRBJ1-3, with unresolved D. This CDR3 has 12 residues. The V gene lost 1 base and the J gene lost 5 bases, with 3 bases spanning the gap. Germline CDR1 and CDR2: LNHNV and YYDKDF (reference sequence). The CDR3 region is CATSRARNTIYF. The CDR3 bases are TGTGCCACCAGCAGAGCAAGAAACACCATATATTTT.

The J gene is TRBJ1-1, the V gene TRBV6-2 or TRBV6-3; possibly TRBD1 for D (5 bases). CDR3 size: 13 residues. Deletions cut 6 bases from V and 7 bases from J, with 15 bases between. Germline lookup yields CDR1 MNHEY and CDR2 SVGEGT. CDR3 in DNA: TGTGCCAGCAGCGGGACGTACGCCTTTGAAGCTTTCTTT. Its translation: CASSGTYAFEAFF.

As concerns this clonotype: One junction end does not reproduce the germline sequence, and a read error may be involved. The V call is TRBV4-2, the J call TRBJ1-4; D is ambiguous. Looked up from germline, CDR1 is LGHNA and CDR2 is YNFKEQ. The CDR3 runs 14 residues. CDR3 protein: CASSTPSTSEKLFF. CDR3 nucleotide sequence: TGTGCCAGCAGCACACCTTCAACTAGTGAAAAACTGTTTTTT.

The V gene is TRBV4-2, the J gene TRBJ2-7, with D perhaps TRBD2 (6 bases). The CDR3 totals 17 residues. Germline assignment: CDR1 LGHNA and CDR2 YNFKEQ. V was shortened by 0 bases and J by 1 base, with 16 bases between the two germline ends. The CDR3 bases are TGTGCCAGCAGCCAAGAGGGCCCTAGCGCGGAGTCCTACGAGCAGTACTTC. Residues: CASSQEGPSAESYEQYF.

CDR3 bases: TGTGCCAGCAGCCAAGATTCTCTAGAGCAGTTCTTC. This gives the protein CASSQDSLEQFF. The chain recombines TRBV4-2 with TRBJ2-1; D call uncertain. Per the germline V gene, CDR1 is LGHNA and CDR2 is YNFKEQ. Trimming stripped 0 bases from V and 10 bases from J, with 7 bases between. The CDR3 spans 12 residues.